This T cell receptor beta chain comes out of a study of OX40 agonist ivuxolimab in advanced cancers. On the study more broadly: Dosing consisted of intravenous ivuxolimab at 0.01 to 10 mg/kg every 2 weeks. A history of anti-PD-1, anti-PD-L1 or anti-CTLA-4 therapy was acceptable, and about 37% had some. Study-level results: Expanded clones were, on average, more numerous in CD8+ T cells than in CD4+.

As regards this clone: Its antigen is as yet unknown.

Blood samples were obtained at baseline, cycle 4 day 1, and cycle 7 day 1. Libraries were prepared by immunoSEQ multiplex PCR; TCRdb keeps only in-frame clonotypes and omits some of them. Among around 50,000 clones listed, about four fifths were seen once. The clonotype was recovered from an adult with an advanced solid tumor such as melanoma, head and neck, liver or kidney cancer. Sequencing used CD4+ or CD8+ T cells sorted from blood, obtained in a trial of the OX40 agonist ivuxolimab.

The CDR3 sequence: CASRTAGQKNIQYF. For the CDR3, the DNA is TGTGCCAGCAGGACTGCGGGACAGAAAAACATTCAGTACTTC. The chain employs TRBV5-5 and TRBJ2-4, with D possibly matching TRBD1 (7 bases). V was cut by 5 bases and J by 4 bases, with 13 bases left in between. The V gene's germline CDR1 is SGHKS and CDR2 YYEKEE (reference sequence). The CDR3 is 14 residues long.